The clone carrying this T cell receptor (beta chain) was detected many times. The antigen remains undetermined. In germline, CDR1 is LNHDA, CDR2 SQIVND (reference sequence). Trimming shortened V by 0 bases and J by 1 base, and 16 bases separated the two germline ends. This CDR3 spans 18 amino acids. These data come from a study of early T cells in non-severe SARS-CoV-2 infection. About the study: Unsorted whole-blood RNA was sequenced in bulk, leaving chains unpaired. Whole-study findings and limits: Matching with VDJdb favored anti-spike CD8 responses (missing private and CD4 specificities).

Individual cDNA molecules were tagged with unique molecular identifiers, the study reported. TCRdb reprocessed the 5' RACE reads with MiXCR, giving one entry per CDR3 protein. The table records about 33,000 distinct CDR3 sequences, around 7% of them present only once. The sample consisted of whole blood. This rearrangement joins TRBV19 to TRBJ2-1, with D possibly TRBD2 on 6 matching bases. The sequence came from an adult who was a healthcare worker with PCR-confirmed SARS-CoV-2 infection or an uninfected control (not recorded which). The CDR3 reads CASSIDQASARSYNEQFF. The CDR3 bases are TGTGCCAGTAGTATAGATCAGGCTAGCGCCAGATCCTACAATGAGCAGTTCTTC.